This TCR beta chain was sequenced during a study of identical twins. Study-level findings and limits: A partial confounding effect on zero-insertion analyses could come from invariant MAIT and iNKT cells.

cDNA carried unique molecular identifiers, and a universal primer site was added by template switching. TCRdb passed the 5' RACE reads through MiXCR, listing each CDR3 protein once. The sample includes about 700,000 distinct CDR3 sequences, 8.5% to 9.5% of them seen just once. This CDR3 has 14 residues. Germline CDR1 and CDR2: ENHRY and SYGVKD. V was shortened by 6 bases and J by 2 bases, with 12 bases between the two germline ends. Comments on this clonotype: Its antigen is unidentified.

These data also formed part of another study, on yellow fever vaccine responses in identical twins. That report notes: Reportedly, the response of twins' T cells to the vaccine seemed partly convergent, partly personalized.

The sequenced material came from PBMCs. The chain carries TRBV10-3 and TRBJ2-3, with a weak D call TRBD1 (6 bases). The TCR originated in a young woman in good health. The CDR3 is CAISQGRVTDTQYF. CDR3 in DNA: TGTGCCATCAGCCAGGGGAGAGTCACAGATACGCAGTATTTT.